Following are 6 T cell receptor beta chains from one sample sequenced in a study of cytomegalovirus exposure and HLA in healthy donors. Primers included in the PCR were 60 Vbeta and 13 Jbeta primers. The protocol was immunoSEQ multiplex PCR, while the TCRdb copy is restricted to in-frame clones and leaves out a portion. Of roughly 150,000 clones in the sample, roughly 79% were seen once. Sequenced input: PBMCs. These receptors were collected from a male donor in good health and CMV-seronegative.

The V and J genes are TRBV27 and TRBJ1-6, with 8 nucleotides matching TRBD1. The trim removed 6 bases at V and 8 bases at J, leaving 12 bases unmatched. Germline V gene lookup returns CDR1 MNHEY and CDR2 SMNVEV (reference sequence). The CDR3 extends over 16 amino acids. This chain's CDR3 is CASSPHRTGTHSPLHF. The CDR3 DNA is TGTGCCAGCAGCCCCCACAGGACAGGGACTCATTCACCCCTCCACTTT.

The genes are TRBV7-3 and TRBJ1-2, with D unresolved. Trimming took off 5 bases at V and 2 bases at J, with 9 bases between the two ends. Germline-derived CDR1 and CDR2 are SGHTA and FQGTGA. This CDR3 has 13 residues. CDR3 protein: CASSPDSNYGYTF. CDR3 bases: TGTGCCAGCAGCCCTGACTCAAACTATGGCTACACCTTC.

Details on this clone: The junction departs from germline at one end; a sequencing error may be responsible. The chain combines TRBV7-9 with TRBJ2-3; TRBD1 matches 10 bases. The germline CDR1 and CDR2 sequences are SEHNR and FQNEAQ (reference sequence). This CDR3 is built from 17 residues. CDR3 in amino acids: CSSRPTAGTGVTDTQYF. In DNA form, the CDR3 reads TGTTCCAGCAGACCTACGGCCGGGACAGGGGTCACAGATACGCAGTATTTT. Supplemented by reference TRBV7-9 and TRBJ2-3, the full variable domain reads DTGVSQNPRHKITKRGQNVTFRCDPISEHNRLYWYRQTLGQGPEFLTYFQNEAQLEKSRLLSDRFSAERPKGSFSTLEIQRTEQGDSAMYLCSSRPTAGTGVTDTQYFGPGTRLTVL.

The chain joins TRBV28 to TRBJ2-5, with D perhaps TRBD2 (7 bases). The assigned J gene may be wrong: the sequence end matches TRBJ2-7 better. Germline CDR1 reads MDHEN; CDR2 reads SYDVKM. This CDR3 is 17 amino acids long. CDR3 sequence: CASSLLGGGGGAYEQYF. The CDR3 DNA follows: TGTGCCAGCAGTTTATTAGGGGGGGGCGGGGGAGCCTACGAGCAGTACTTC.

Points on this clone: One end of the junction fails to match germline, which may point to a read error. This chain uses TRBV7-9 with TRBJ2-1; possible D gene TRBD2, 6 bases. CDR1 SEHNR and CDR2 FQNEAQ come from the germline V gene (reference sequence). There are 17 residues in the CDR3. The chain's CDR3 is CSSSPRVPGDPGDEQFF. DNA for the CDR3: TGTTCCAGCAGCCCACGGGTGCCGGGGGACCCCGGGGATGAGCAGTTCTTC. Using reference TRBV7-9 and TRBJ2-1 for the parts outside the CDR3, the full variable domain is DTGVSQNPRHKITKRGQNVTFRCDPISEHNRLYWYRQTLGQGPEFLTYFQNEAQLEKSRLLSDRFSAERPKGSFSTLEIQRTEQGDSAMYLCSSSPRVPGDPGDEQFFGPGTRLTVL.

V usage is TRBV7-9 and J usage is TRBJ2-5; 8 bases are shared with TRBD2. CDR3 length: 15 residues. Unmatched junction bases numbered 8, after V lost 5 bases and J lost 3 bases. CDR1 is SEHNR, CDR2 FQNEAQ, per germline (reference sequence). CDR3 sequence: CASSPSGGIKETQYF. CDR3 sequence (DNA): TGTGCCAGCAGCCCATCGGGAGGGATTAAAGAGACCCAGTACTTC.